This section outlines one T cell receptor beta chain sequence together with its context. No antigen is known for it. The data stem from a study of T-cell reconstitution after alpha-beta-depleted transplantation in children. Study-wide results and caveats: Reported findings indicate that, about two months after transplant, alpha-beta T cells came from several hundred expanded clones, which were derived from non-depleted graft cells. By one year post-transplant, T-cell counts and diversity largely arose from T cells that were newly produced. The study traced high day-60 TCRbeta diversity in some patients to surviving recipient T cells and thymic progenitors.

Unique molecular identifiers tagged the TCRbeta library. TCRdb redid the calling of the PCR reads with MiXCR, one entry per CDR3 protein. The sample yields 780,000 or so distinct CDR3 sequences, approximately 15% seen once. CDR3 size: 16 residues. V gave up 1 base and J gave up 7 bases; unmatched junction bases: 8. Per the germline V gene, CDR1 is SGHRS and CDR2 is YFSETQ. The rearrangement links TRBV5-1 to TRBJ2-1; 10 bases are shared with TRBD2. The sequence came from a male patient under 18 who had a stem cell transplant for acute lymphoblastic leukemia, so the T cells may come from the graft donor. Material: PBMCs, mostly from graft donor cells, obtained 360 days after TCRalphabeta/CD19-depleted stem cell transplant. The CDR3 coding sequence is TGCGCCAGCAGCTTGCCCACTAGCGGGATAGCGAATGAGCAGTTCTTC. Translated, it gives CASSLPTSGIANEQFF.